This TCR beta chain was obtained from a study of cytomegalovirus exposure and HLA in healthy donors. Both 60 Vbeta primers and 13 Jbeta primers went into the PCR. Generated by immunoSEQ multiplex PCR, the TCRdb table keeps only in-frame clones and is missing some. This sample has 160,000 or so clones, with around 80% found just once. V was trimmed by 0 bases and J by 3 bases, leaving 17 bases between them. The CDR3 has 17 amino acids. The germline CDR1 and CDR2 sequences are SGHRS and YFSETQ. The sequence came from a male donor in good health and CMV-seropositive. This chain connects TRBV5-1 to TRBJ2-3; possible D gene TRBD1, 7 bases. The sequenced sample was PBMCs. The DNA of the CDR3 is TGCGCCAGCAGCTTGGAACCCTCCAGGGGGGTAACAGATACGCAGTATTTT. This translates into CASSLEPSRGVTDTQYF.